This TCR beta chain emerged from a study of shared clonotypes between healthy human individuals. General study points: Researchers sampled blood only, noting tissue repertoires likely differ.

All donors were healthy HIV-negative adults lacking recent acute infections or vaccinations. Germline CDR1 and CDR2: SGHRS and YFSETQ. The CDR3 has 12 amino acids. Trimming took off 3 bases at V and 4 bases at J, with 7 bases between the two ends. Assay: immunoSEQ multiplex PCR; the TCRdb copy retains only in-frame clones and omits some. The sample comprises approximately 400,000 clones, approximately 97% of which are singletons, and around 0.3% rests with the top ten. In the case of this clone: The antigen remains unidentified.

Material for sequencing was memory CD8+ T cells sorted from blood. Subset denoted: CD45RO+ cells pooled with CCR7-negative TemRA cells. The chain joins TRBV5-1 to TRBJ2-5; D is undetermined. The TCR was taken from a man younger than 40 in good health. The CDR3 region has the DNA TGCGCCAGCAGCTCCCGGACAGAGACCCAGTACTTC. Protein sequence: CASSSRTETQYF.